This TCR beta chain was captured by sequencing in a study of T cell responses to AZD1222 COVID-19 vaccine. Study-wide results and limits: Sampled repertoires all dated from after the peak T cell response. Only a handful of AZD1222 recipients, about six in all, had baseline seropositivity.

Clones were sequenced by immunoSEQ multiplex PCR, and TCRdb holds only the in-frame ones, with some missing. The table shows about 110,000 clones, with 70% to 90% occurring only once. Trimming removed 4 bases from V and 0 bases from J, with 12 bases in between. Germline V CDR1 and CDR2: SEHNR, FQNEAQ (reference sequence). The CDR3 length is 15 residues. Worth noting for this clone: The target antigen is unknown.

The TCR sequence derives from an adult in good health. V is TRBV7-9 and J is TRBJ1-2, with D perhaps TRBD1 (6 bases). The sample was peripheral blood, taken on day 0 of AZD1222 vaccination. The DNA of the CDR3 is TGTGCCAGCAGCTACGTGACAGGAGCTAACTATGGCTACACCTTC. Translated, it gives CASSYVTGANYGYTF.